Presented here are 18 T cell receptor beta chains from one specimen sequenced in a study of T cells in pancreatic ductal adenocarcinoma. No neoadjuvant therapy was given to the selected pancreatic ductal adenocarcinoma patients before their surgery. The table came from immunoSEQ multiplex PCR; TCRdb's copy has only in-frame clones and leaves some out. Altogether 85,000 to 120,000 clones are present, about 95% being singletons, with the ten largest covering around 3.2%. Sequencing was carried out using PBMCs. The receptor source for this set is a human donor with pancreatic ductal adenocarcinoma.

In its sample, this clone was seen once. The chain has TRBV2 and TRBJ1-5; 7 bases map to TRBD1. Trimming cost V 6 bases and J 5 bases; bases outside gene matches: 10. Germline-derived CDR1 and CDR2 are SNHLY and FYNNEI. The CDR3 has 15 residues. The CDR3 DNA is TGTGCCAGCAGGGAGGACAGGTGGGGCCATCAGCCCCAGCATTTT. It translates to CASREDRWGHQPQHF.

The chain links TRBV7-2 to TRBJ2-2; 7 bases fit TRBD2. CDR3 size: 15 residues. Looked up from germline, CDR1 is SGHTA and CDR2 is FQGNSA. With V trimmed by 5 bases and J by 5 bases, 8 bases remained unmatched. CDR3 protein: CASSPLASTTGELFF. DNA for the CDR3: TGTGCCAGCAGCCCACTAGCGAGCACTACCGGGGAGCTGTTTTTT.

This clone has only one observation. The rearrangement links TRBV4-3 to TRBJ1-1; D not resolved. CDR3 length: 15 residues. The V gene lost 0 bases and the J gene lost 2 bases, with 10 bases spanning the gap. Germline CDR1 is LGHNA and CDR2 is YSLEER. CDR3 bases: TGCGCCAGCAGCCAAGATAAAACATTCAACACTGAAGCTTTCTTT. Its translation is CASSQDKTFNTEAFF.

The chain couples TRBV11-2 to TRBJ2-5; TRBD2 matches at 11 bases. Germline CDR1 reads SGHAT; CDR2 reads FQNNGV. CDR3 length: 15 amino acids. V shed 3 bases and J 4 bases; nucleotides not matched to a gene: 4. The CDR3 DNA is TGTGCCAGCAGCTTGAGCCTAGCGGGAGGAGAGACCCAGTACTTC. Residues: CASSLSLAGGETQYF.

The chain recombines TRBV18 with TRBJ2-1, with 7 bases identical to TRBD1. Germline V gene lookup returns CDR1 KGHSH and CDR2 LQKENI. The V segment lost 6 bases and the J segment 5 bases; nucleotides outside the gene matches: 10. This CDR3 contains 15 residues. The CDR3 region has the DNA TGTGCCAGCTCGCCCTCCGGGACAGACCACAATGAGCAGTTCTTC. Translation: CASSPSGTDHNEQFF.

The chain employs TRBV4-1 and TRBJ1-1; 8 bases align to TRBD1. CDR3 length: 14 residues. V dropped 5 bases and J dropped 0; count of bases not matched to a gene: 2. The germline CDR1 and CDR2 sequences are MGHRA and YSYEKL. The CDR3 loop is CASSSDRVNTEAFF. CDR3 nucleotide sequence: TGCGCCAGCAGCTCGGACAGGGTGAACACTGAAGCTTTCTTT.

J is TRBJ2-3 and V is TRBV7-9; a weak D match, TRBD1 (5 bases). This CDR3 spans 12 amino acids. With 6 bases removed from V and 5 bases from J, the gap between germline ends came to 9 bases. Germline assignment: CDR1 SEHNR and CDR2 FQNEAQ (reference sequence). The DNA for the CDR3 is TGTGCCAGCAGTCGCCAGGGAGATACGCAGTATTTT. This encodes CASSRQGDTQYF.

The rearrangement joins TRBV18 to TRBJ1-4; TRBD1 matches 7 bases. The germline V gene has CDR1 KGHSH and CDR2 LQKENI. The length of the CDR3 is 17 residues. Trimming removed 3 bases from V and 8 bases from J; junction bases left unmatched: 15. The CDR3 nucleotides read TGTGCCAGCTCACCCGCCGTTGGAAGGACAGGCGTAGAAAAACTGTTTTTT. It yields the protein CASSPAVGRTGVEKLFF.

The V gene is TRBV10-3, the J gene TRBJ2-3, with D possibly matching TRBD2 (6 bases). With 10 bases removed from V and 6 bases from J, the gap between germline ends came to 14 bases. Germline-derived CDR1 and CDR2 are ENHRY and SYGVKD. The CDR3 runs to 12 residues. The CDR3 region is CATGDREDTQYF. For the CDR3, the DNA is TGTGCCACCGGTGATCGGGAGGATACGCAGTATTTT.

The chain has TRBV19 and TRBJ2-3, with D possibly TRBD2 on 7 matching bases. Germline V lookup: CDR1 LNHDA, CDR2 SQIVND (reference sequence). This CDR3 has 14 amino acids. Trimming left V 5 bases short and J 2 bases short, with 11 bases between. The CDR3 nucleotides read TGTGCCAGTAGTGAGGGGGGGAACACAGATACGCAGTATTTT. Translated: CASSEGGNTDTQYF. Based on the CDR3 plus reference TRBV19 and TRBJ2-3, the full variable domain is DGGITQSPKYLFRKEGQNVTLSCEQNLNHDAMYWYRQDPGQGLRLIYYSQIVNDFQKGDIAEGYSVSREKKESFPLTVTSAQKNPTAFYLCASSEGGNTDTQYFGPGTRLTVL.

The chain recombines TRBV7-8 with TRBJ2-7; 8 bases match TRBD1. This CDR3 is 15 amino acids long. The germline V gene encodes CDR1 SGHVS and CDR2 FQNEAQ. V trimming: 5 bases; J trimming: 4 bases; junction bases outside the gene matches: 10. CDR3 loop: CASSQYRGISYEQYF. In DNA form, the CDR3 reads TGTGCCAGCAGCCAGTACAGGGGGATCTCATACGAGCAGTACTTC. Full variable domain (rest looked up from reference TRBV7-8 and TRBJ2-7): GAGVSQSPRYKVAKRGQDVALRCDPISGHVSLFWYQQALGQGPEFLTYFQNEAQLDKSGLPSDRFFAERPEGSVSTLKIQRTQQEDSAVYLCASSQYRGISYEQYFGPGTRLTVT.

The DNA of the CDR3 is TGTGCCAGCAGGGAGGACAGAAACTATGGCTACACCTTC. Translating gives CASREDRNYGYTF. The gene calls are TRBV2 and TRBJ1-2; a weak D match, TRBD1 (6 bases). This CDR3 spans 13 amino acids. Trimming removed 6 bases at V and 2 bases at J, with 10 bases between. Germline-derived CDR1 and CDR2 are SNHLY and FYNNEI.

In regard to this clone: A junction boundary mismatches the germline segment, possibly from a read error. This chain uses TRBV7-7 with TRBJ2-7; D possibly corresponds to TRBD2 (5 bases). The germline V gene encodes CDR1 SSHAT and CDR2 FNYEAQ (reference sequence). The CDR3 is made up of 15 amino acids. The CDR3 DNA is TGTGCTAGCAGCTTAAGGAGCGGACCCCCCTACGAGCAGTACTTC. This translates into CASSLRSGPPYEQYF.

V and J are TRBV29-1 and TRBJ2-3, with TRBD2 as a possible D gene (5 bases). Per the germline V gene, CDR1 is SQVTM and CDR2 is ANQGSEA. The CDR3 has 11 amino acids. V was pared by 8 bases and J by 8 bases, with 14 bases between. The CDR3 DNA sequence: TGCAGCTCTGGGGAGTCCGGTACGCAGTATTTT. Its translation is CSSGESGTQYF.

The V and J genes are TRBV7-2 and TRBJ2-1, with 9 positions matching TRBD1. There are 17 residues in the CDR3. Per the germline V gene, CDR1 is SGHTA and CDR2 is FQGNSA. V lost 5 bases to trimming and J lost 8 bases; unmatched junction nucleotides: 16. The CDR3 loop is CASSLRKPGQGGHEQFF. Written as DNA, the CDR3 is TGTGCCAGCAGCCTTCGAAAACCGGGACAGGGAGGTCATGAGCAGTTCTTC.

V and J are TRBV6-1 and TRBJ2-7, with 8 nucleotides matching TRBD1. The ends lost 6 bases at V and 0 bases at J; junction bases unmatched: 4. Germline CDR1 reads MNHNS; CDR2 reads SASEGT. There are 14 residues in the CDR3. The CDR3 DNA sequence: TGTGCCAGCAGCCCGGGACAGGCCTCCTACGAGCAGTACTTC. It is translated as CASSPGQASYEQYF.

The chain couples TRBV7-7 to TRBJ2-3, with 11 bases matching TRBD1. The germline CDR1 and CDR2 sequences are SSHAT and FNYEAQ (reference sequence). V shed 5 bases, J shed 4 bases, and the junction held 5 bases outside the gene matches. This CDR3 comprises 15 residues. CDR3 region: CASSPDRGRSDTQYF. The CDR3 coding sequence is TGTGCCAGCAGCCCGGACAGGGGGCGATCAGATACGCAGTATTTT.

In regard to this clone: The same CDR3 also results from other DNA sequences found in this sample. The CDR3 protein is CASSQGQGHGYTF. CDR3 DNA: TGTGCCAGCAGCCAGGGACAGGGGCATGGCTACACCTTC. The chain links TRBV4-2 to TRBJ1-2; 10 nucleotides match TRBD1. Germline CDR1 LGHNA, CDR2 YNFKEQ. Germline trimming cut 3 bases from V and 6 bases from J; bases unmatched to any gene: 1. The CDR3 is 13 residues long.